This entry lists 14 T cell receptor beta chains sequenced from one sample in a study of blood T cell repertoires in COVID-19. Assay used: immunoSEQ multiplex PCR; TCRdb lists only in-frame clones, some missing. The sample shows roughly 160,000 clones, about four fifths of them seen only once. Sequenced: peripheral blood. The source is an elderly woman with acute or convalescent COVID-19.

Of note for this clone: This sample includes further DNA sequences coding for the same CDR3. CDR3 sequence (DNA): TGTGCCAGCAGCCAAGATCGTGGGAGCTATGGCTACACCTTC. Amino acid sequence: CASSQDRGSYGYTF. This chain uses TRBV3-1 (or the pseudogene TRBV3-2) with TRBJ1-2; D is uncertain. Germline-derived CDR1 and CDR2 are LGHDT and YNNKEL (reference sequence). Deletions cut 0 bases from V and 4 bases from J, with 9 bases between. This CDR3 spans 14 amino acids.

As DNA, the CDR3 is TGTGCCACCAGTGATGCTTCCGGGACAGGGAATGAGCAGTTCTTC. Protein: CATSDASGTGNEQFF. The chain joins TRBV24-1 to TRBJ2-1; 9 bases agree with TRBD1. The CDR3 runs to 15 residues. V lost 3 bases, J lost 7 bases, and 6 bases stayed unmatched. Germline values: CDR1 KGHDR, CDR2 SFDVKD.

The chain is built from TRBV19 and TRBJ1-6; perhaps TRBD1 as D (6 bases). Trimming shortened V by 10 bases and J by 14 bases, and 30 bases separated the two germline ends. The CDR3 runs to 16 residues. CDR1 is LNHDA and CDR2 is SQIVND in the germline V gene (reference sequence). For the CDR3, the DNA is TGTGCCACCAGCAGTTCCCAGGGGATATTTTCGTCAGCCCTCCACTTT. Its protein is CATSSSQGIFSSALHF.

Here the CDR3 DNA reads TGTGCCAGCAGCTTATTTCTAGGGGGAGATCAGCCCCAGCATTTT. This gives the protein CASSLFLGGDQPQHF. The chain couples TRBV7-8 to TRBJ1-5; a possible D gene is TRBD1 (6 bases). Per the germline V gene, CDR1 is SGHVS and CDR2 is FQNEAQ. This CDR3 is built from 15 residues. The ends were cut back, 2 bases at V and 5 bases at J, with 13 bases in the middle.

The chain is built from TRBV7-8 and TRBJ2-2, with a possible D match to TRBD1 (6 bases). The CDR3 runs to 17 residues. Between the trimmed V and J ends, which lost 5 bases and 4 bases, there was a span of 20 bases. CDR1 and CDR2 (germline): SGHVS, FQNEAQ. In nucleotides, the CDR3 is TGTGCCAGCAGCCCCACCGTAGGGGGATTTGCCACCGGGGAGCTGTTTTTT. It is translated as CASSPTVGGFATGELFF.

V gene TRBV29-1 combines with J gene TRBJ2-5, with TRBD2 matching 7 bases. Looked up from germline, CDR1 is SQVTM and CDR2 is ANQGSEA. V shed 2 bases and J 9 bases; nucleotides not matched to a gene: 6. The CDR3 sequence is 12 residues long. In DNA, the CDR3 is TGCAGCGTTGAATCGGCGGGGGATTCCCAGTACTTC. Protein product: CSVESAGDSQYF.

J is TRBJ2-7 and V is TRBV19; 9 nucleotides match TRBD1. The CDR3 has 15 residues. V was clipped by 5 bases and J by 0 bases; unmatched bases: 5. The germline gives CDR1 LNHDA, CDR2 SQIVND (reference sequence). CDR3 sequence (DNA): TGTGCCAGTAGTTCGGGACAGGGAAACTCCTACGAGCAGTACTTC. Amino acid sequence: CASSSGQGNSYEQYF.

This chain uses TRBV19 with TRBJ2-1; D is unresolved. Trimming shortened V by 4 bases and J by 9 bases, and 13 bases separated the two germline ends. CDR3 length: 13 residues. Germline assignment: CDR1 LNHDA and CDR2 SQIVND (reference sequence). The CDR3 sequence is CASSTRAHGEQFF. CDR3 sequence (DNA): TGTGCCAGTAGTACCCGAGCCCATGGTGAGCAGTTCTTC.

The sample holds a few counts of this clone. V usage is TRBV5-1 and J usage is TRBJ2-5, with D hard to call. Deletions cut 4 bases from V and 5 bases from J, with 15 bases between. The CDR3 is 14 amino acids. The germline CDR1 and CDR2 sequences are SGHRS and YFSETQ. The chain's CDR3 is CASSPLFVRETQYF. The CDR3 DNA reads TGCGCCAGCAGCCCACTTTTCGTCCGGGAGACCCAGTACTTC.

This clone was picked up one time. The chain couples TRBV5-8 to TRBJ2-5; no firm D call. This CDR3 spans 12 amino acids. The germline V gene has CDR1 SGHTS and CDR2 YDEGEE. V dropped 0 bases and J dropped 5 bases, with 5 bases sitting between them. The CDR3 loop reads CASSLVPETQYF. The CDR3 coding sequence is TGTGCCAGCAGCTTGGTTCCGGAGACCCAGTACTTC.

J is TRBJ2-1 and V is TRBV5-6; 14 bases are a match to TRBD2. The germline V gene encodes CDR1 SGHDT and CDR2 YYEEEE. V lost 4 bases, J lost 1 base, and 4 bases stayed unmatched. The CDR3 is made up of 17 amino acids. The CDR3 region has the DNA TGTGCCAGCAGCCCGGGACTAGCGGGGGCTTCCTACAATGAGCAGTTCTTC. Translating it yields CASSPGLAGASYNEQFF.

The J gene is TRBJ2-1, the V gene TRBV25-1; 10 bases match TRBD1. There are 14 residues in the CDR3. Germline lookup yields CDR1 MGHDK and CDR2 SYGVNS. Trimming removed 6 bases from V and 7 bases from J; junction bases left unmatched: 6. The CDR3 spells CASRPGQGSNEQFF. The CDR3 DNA is TGTGCCAGCAGACCGGGACAGGGGTCAAATGAGCAGTTCTTC.

The chain combines TRBV5-6 with TRBJ1-1; D call uncertain. The germline V gene encodes CDR1 SGHDT and CDR2 YYEEEE. The CDR3 runs to 15 residues. V lost 1 base and J lost 1, with 11 bases in between. The CDR3 here is CASSLRVLSNTEAFF. In DNA, the CDR3 is TGTGCCAGCAGCTTGCGGGTCCTATCGAACACTGAAGCTTTCTTT.

Remarks on this clone: A read error may account for a junction end that differs from germline. The same CDR3 is also encoded by other DNA sequences in this sample. The chain combines TRBV5-1 with TRBJ1-3, with 7 bases aligning to TRBD1. CDR1 is SGHRS, CDR2 YFSETQ, per germline. The CDR3 is made up of 17 amino acids. The CDR3 sequence is CASSLEGTANSGNTIYF. For the CDR3, the DNA is TGCGCCAGCAGTTTGGAGGGGACAGCCAACTCTGGAAACACCATATATTTT. The entire variable domain, with the rest obtained from reference TRBV5-1 and TRBJ1-3, is as follows: KAGVTQTPRYLIKTRGQQVTLSCSPISGHRSVSWYQQTPGQGLQFLFEYFSETQRNKGNFPGRFSGRQFSNSRSEMNVSTLELGDSALYLCASSLEGTANSGNTIYFGEGSWLTVV.